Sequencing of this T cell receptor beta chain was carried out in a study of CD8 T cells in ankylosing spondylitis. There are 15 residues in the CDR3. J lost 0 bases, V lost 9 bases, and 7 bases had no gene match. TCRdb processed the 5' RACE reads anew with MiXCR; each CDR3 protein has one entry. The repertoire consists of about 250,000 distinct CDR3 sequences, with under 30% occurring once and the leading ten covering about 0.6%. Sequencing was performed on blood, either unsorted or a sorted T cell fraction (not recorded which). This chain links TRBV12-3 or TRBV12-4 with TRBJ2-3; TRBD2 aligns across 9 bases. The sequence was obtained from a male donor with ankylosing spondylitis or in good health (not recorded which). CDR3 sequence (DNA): TGTGCCAGTACCCTAGCGGGGACTAGCACAGATACGCAGTATTTT. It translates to CASTLAGTSTDTQYF.